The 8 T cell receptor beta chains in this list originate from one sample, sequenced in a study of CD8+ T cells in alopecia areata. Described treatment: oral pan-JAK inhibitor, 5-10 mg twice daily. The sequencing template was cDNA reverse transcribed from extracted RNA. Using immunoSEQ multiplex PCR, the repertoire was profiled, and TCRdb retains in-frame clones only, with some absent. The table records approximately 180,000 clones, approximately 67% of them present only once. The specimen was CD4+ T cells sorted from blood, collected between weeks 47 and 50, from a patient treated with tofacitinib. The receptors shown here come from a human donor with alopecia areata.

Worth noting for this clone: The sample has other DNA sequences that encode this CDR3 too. CDR3 loop: CASSLAQETQYF. The DNA of the CDR3 is TGTGCCAGCAGCTTAGCGCAGGAGACCCAGTACTTC. The gene calls are TRBV7-2 and TRBJ2-5; D unclear. The V gene's germline CDR1 is SGHTA and CDR2 FQGNSA. V lost 0 bases and J 5 bases, leaving 4 bases between the germline ends. This CDR3 is built from 12 residues.

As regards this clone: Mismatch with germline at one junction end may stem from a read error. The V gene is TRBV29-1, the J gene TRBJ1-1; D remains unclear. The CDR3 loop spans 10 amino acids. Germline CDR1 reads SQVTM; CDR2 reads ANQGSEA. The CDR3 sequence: CSVQDGEAFF. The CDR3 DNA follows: TGCAGCGTTCAAGACGGTGAAGCTTTCTTT.

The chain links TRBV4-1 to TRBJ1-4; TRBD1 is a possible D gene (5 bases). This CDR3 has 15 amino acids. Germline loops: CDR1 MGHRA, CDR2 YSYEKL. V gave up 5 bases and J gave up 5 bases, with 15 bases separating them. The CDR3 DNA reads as TGCGCCAGCAGCTTAATACCAGCAGGGAATGAAAAACTGTTTTTT. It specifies CASSLIPAGNEKLFF.

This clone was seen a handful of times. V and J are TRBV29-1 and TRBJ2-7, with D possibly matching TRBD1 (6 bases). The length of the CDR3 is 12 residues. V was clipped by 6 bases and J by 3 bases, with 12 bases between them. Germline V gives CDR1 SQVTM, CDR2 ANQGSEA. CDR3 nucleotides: TGCAGCGTCAAACAGGGAAACTACGAGCAGTACTTC. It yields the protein CSVKQGNYEQYF.

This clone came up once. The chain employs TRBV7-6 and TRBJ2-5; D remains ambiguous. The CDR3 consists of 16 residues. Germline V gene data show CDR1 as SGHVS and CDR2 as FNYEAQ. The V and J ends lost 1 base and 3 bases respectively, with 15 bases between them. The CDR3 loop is CASSLDFSAGKETQYF. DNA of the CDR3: TGTGCCAGCAGCTTAGACTTTTCGGCAGGAAAAGAGACCCAGTACTTC.

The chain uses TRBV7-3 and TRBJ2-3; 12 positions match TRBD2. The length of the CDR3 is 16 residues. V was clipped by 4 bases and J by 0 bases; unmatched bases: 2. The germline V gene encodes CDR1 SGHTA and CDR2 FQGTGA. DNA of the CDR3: TGTGCCAGCAGCTCAGGACTAGCGGGGAGCACAGATACGCAGTATTTT. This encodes CASSSGLAGSTDTQYF.

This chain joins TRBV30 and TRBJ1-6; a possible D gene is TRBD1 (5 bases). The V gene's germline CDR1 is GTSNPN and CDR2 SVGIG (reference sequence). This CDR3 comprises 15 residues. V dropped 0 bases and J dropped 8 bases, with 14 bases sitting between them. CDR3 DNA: TGTGCCTGGAGTGTTCTGGGGGACGCGGATTCACCCCTCCACTTT. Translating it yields CAWSVLGDADSPLHF.

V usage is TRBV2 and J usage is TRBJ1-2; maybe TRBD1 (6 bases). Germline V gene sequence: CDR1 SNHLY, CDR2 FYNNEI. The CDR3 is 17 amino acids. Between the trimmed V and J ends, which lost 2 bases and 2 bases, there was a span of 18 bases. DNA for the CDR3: TGTGCCAGCAGTGAATTAAGGCCGGGAAGGGGGAACTATGGCTACACCTTC. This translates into CASSELRPGRGNYGYTF.